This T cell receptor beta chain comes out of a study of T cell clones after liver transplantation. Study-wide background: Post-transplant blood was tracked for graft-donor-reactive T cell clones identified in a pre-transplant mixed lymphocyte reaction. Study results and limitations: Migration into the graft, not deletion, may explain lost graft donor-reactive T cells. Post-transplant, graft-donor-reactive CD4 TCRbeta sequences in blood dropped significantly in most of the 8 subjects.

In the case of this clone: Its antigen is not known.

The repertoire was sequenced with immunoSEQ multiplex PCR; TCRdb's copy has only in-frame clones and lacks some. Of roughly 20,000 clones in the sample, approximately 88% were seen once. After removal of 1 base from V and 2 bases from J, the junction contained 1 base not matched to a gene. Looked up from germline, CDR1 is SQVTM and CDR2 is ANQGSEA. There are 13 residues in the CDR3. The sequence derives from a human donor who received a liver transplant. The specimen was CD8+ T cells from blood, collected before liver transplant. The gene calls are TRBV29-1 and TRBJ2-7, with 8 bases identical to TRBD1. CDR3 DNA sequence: TGCAGCGTTGAAGGACAGGGGCCCTACGAGCAGTACTTC. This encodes CSVEGQGPYEQYF.